A single sample is the source of the 13 T cell receptor beta chains below, sequenced in a study of T cell responses to AZD1222 COVID-19 vaccine. Profiling relied on immunoSEQ multiplex PCR, and the TCRdb table lists in-frame clones only, not all of them. The data hold approximately 67,000 clones, with just over 85% observed a single time. This material consisted of peripheral blood, taken on day 0 of AZD1222 vaccination. The receptors here all came from an adult in good health.

This clone was detected once. This chain links TRBV7-7 with TRBJ1-4, with 10 bases identical to TRBD1. CDR3 length: 15 residues. CDR1 is SSHAT, CDR2 FNYEAQ, per germline (reference sequence). The ends lost 5 bases at V and 7 bases at J; junction bases unmatched: 7. CDR3 sequence reads: CASSIGTGEGEKLFF. In DNA form, the CDR3 reads TGTGCCAGCAGCATCGGGACAGGGGAAGGTGAAAAACTGTTTTTT.

The chain employs TRBV7-6 and TRBJ2-2, with a weak D call TRBD2 (5 bases). The ends were cut back, 1 base at V and 1 base at J, with 13 bases in the middle. CDR1 and CDR2 (germline): SGHVS, FNYEAQ. The CDR3 length is 17 residues. CDR3 bases: TGTGCCAGCAGCTTAGAACTTAATGCGGGGAACACCGGGGAGCTGTTTTTT. This encodes CASSLELNAGNTGELFF.

The rearrangement links TRBV4-1 to TRBJ2-3; D not resolved. V gave up 0 bases and J gave up 2 bases, with 6 bases separating them. The CDR3 has 14 amino acids. CDR1 MGHRA and CDR2 YSYEKL come from the germline V gene. The CDR3 spells CASSQESTTDTQYF. The CDR3 nucleotides are TGCGCCAGCAGCCAAGAGTCTACCACAGATACGCAGTATTTT.

The table lists this clone with a count of one. The chain uses TRBV2 and TRBJ1-2; a possible D gene is TRBD1 (5 bases). The CDR3 extends over 14 amino acids. Trimming removed 4 bases from V and 4 bases from J, with 13 bases in between. The germline CDR1 and CDR2 sequences are SNHLY and FYNNEI. The CDR3 here is CASSGDPGAYGYTF. For the CDR3, the DNA is TGTGCCAGCAGTGGGGACCCCGGGGCCTATGGCTACACCTTC.

V usage is TRBV28 and J usage is TRBJ2-7; a possible D gene is TRBD1 (6 bases). CDR1 and CDR2 from the germline V gene are MDHEN and SYDVKM. Trimming stripped 7 bases from V and 0 bases from J, with 19 bases between. The CDR3 is made up of 16 amino acids. DNA for the CDR3: TGTGCCAGCACAGATAACCAGGGGACCTTCTCCTACGAGCAGTACTTC. Amino acid sequence: CASTDNQGTFSYEQYF.

The genes are TRBV9 and TRBJ1-2, with D possibly matching TRBD1 (5 bases). The germline V gene encodes CDR1 SGDLS and CDR2 YYNGEE. V was clipped by 0 bases and J by 7 bases, with 19 bases between them. The CDR3 contains 16 residues. CDR3 in amino acids: CASSVGGRQRVGGYTF. CDR3 DNA sequence: TGTGCCAGCAGCGTAGGGGGTAGACAGAGAGTAGGTGGCTACACCTTC.

V gene TRBV9 combines with J gene TRBJ2-3; weak D call: TRBD2 (5 bases). The CDR3 covers 16 residues. Germline V CDR1 and CDR2: SGDLS, YYNGEE. The germline V and J ends were trimmed by 1 base and 6 bases, with 18 bases remaining between them. The chain's CDR3 is CASSVHDSGNRDTQYF. CDR3 in DNA: TGTGCCAGCAGCGTACATGACTCCGGGAATCGGGATACGCAGTATTTT.

The chain couples TRBV28 to TRBJ2-1, with D perhaps TRBD2 (6 bases). CDR3 length: 14 amino acids. V lost 4 bases to trimming and J lost 7 bases, with 14 bases between them. Germline CDR1 MDHEN, CDR2 SYDVKM. The CDR3 region is CASSWREYWNEQFF. CDR3 nucleotides: TGTGCCAGCAGTTGGAGGGAGTACTGGAATGAGCAGTTCTTC.

This chain links TRBV7-8 with TRBJ1-5; D not certain. V lost 2 bases and J lost 0, with 2 bases in between. CDR1 and CDR2 (germline): SGHVS, FQNEAQ. The CDR3 covers 13 residues. DNA for the CDR3: TGTGCCAGCAGCTTAAGTAGCAATCAGCCCCAGCATTTT. This sequence encodes CASSLSSNQPQHF.

This CDR3 reads CASGWGARAGGLGELFF. Here the CDR3 DNA reads TGTGCTAGTGGTTGGGGGGCCCGAGCGGGAGGCCTCGGGGAGCTGTTTTTT. This chain links TRBV12-5 with TRBJ2-2, with 9 bases that match TRBD2. This CDR3 has 17 amino acids. Germline values: CDR1 LGHNT, CDR2 FRNRAP. J was trimmed by 7 bases and V by 4 bases; bases with no gene match: 13. Full variable domain (rest looked up from reference TRBV12-5 and TRBJ2-2): DARVTQTPRHKVTEMGQEVTMRCQPILGHNTVFWYRQTMMQGLELLAYFRNRAPLDDSGMPKDRFSAEMPDATLATLKIQPSEPRDSAVYFCASGWGARAGGLGELFFGEGSRLTVL.

This clone was found once. The chain links TRBV5-1 to TRBJ2-7; 9 bases align to TRBD2. This CDR3 has 15 residues. Germline CDR1 SGHRS, CDR2 YFSETQ. The V segment lost 0 bases and the J segment 2 bases; nucleotides outside the gene matches: 3. The CDR3 sequence: CASSLASGRTYEQYF. In DNA form, the CDR3 reads TGCGCCAGCAGCTTGGCCAGCGGGAGGACCTACGAGCAGTACTTC.

The rearrangement uses TRBV28 and TRBJ2-7, with D possibly TRBD2 on 5 matching bases. The CDR3 has 13 amino acids. Between the trimmed V and J ends, which lost 7 bases and 5 bases, there was a span of 15 bases. Looked up from germline, CDR1 is MDHEN and CDR2 is SYDVKM. CDR3 protein: CASKLLGVHEQYF. DNA for the CDR3: TGTGCCAGCAAGCTACTAGGTGTCCACGAGCAGTACTTC.

The V and J genes are TRBV27 and TRBJ1-6, with D perhaps matching TRBD1 (6 bases). This CDR3 is 19 amino acids long. V was clipped by 1 base and J by 0 bases, with 16 bases between them. Germline CDR1 and CDR2: MNHEY and SMNVEV (reference sequence). CDR3 bases: TGTGCCAGCAGTTTATTCGGGGACAACACGAGCTCCTATAATTCACCCCTCCACTTT. This sequence encodes CASSLFGDNTSSYNSPLHF.